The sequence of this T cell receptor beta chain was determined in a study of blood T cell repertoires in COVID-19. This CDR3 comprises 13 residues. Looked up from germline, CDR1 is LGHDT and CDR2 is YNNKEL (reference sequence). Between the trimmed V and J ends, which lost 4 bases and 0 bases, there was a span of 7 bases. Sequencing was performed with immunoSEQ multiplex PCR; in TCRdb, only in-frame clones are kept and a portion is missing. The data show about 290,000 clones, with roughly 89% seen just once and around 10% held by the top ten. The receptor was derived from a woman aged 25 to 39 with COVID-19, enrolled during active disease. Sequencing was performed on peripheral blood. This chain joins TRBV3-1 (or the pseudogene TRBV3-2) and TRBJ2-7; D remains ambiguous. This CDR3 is CASSPNFSYEQYF. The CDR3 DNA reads TGTGCCAGCAGCCCGAACTTCTCCTACGAGCAGTACTTC.